Reported below is one T cell receptor (beta chain). This sample was taken from a study of blood T cell repertoires in COVID-19. This CDR3 comprises 13 residues. With 8 bases clipped from V and 9 bases from J, the junction kept 6 bases outside the gene matches. As handled by the study authors: Reference gene primers were amplified, and this amplification served to estimate nucleated cell counts. Sequenced by immunoSEQ multiplex PCR; TCRdb stores in-frame clones only, minus some. V, J and clone size are those of that table, while D and trimming were read from the DNA. Altogether around 130,000 clones are present, around 87% being singletons, with the ten largest covering around 2.1%.

Sequencing was carried out using peripheral blood. This clonotype originated in a woman aged 45-59 years with acute or convalescent COVID-19. The J gene is TRBJ2-1, the V gene TRBV12-3 or TRBV12-4, with 11 nucleotides matching TRBD2. This CDR3 reads CASLAGGRAEQFF. CDR3 bases: TGTGCCAGCTTAGCGGGGGGGCGTGCTGAGCAGTTCTTC.